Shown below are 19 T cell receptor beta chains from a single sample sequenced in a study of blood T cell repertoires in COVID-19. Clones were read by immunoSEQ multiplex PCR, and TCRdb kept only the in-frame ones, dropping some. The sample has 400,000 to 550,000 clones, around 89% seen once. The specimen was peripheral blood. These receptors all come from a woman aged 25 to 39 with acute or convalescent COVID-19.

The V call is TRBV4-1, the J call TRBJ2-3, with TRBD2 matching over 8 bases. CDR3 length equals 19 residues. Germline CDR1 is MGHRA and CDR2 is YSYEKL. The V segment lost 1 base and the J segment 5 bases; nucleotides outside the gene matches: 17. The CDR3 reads CASSQGSVFGTSNLDTQYF. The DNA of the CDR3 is TGCGCCAGCAGCCAAGGATCAGTTTTCGGGACTAGTAATTTAGATACGCAGTATTTT.

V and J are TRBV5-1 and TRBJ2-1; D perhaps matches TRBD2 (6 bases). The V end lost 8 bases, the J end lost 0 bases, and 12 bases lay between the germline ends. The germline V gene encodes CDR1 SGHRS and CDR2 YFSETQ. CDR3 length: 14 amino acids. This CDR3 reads CASSRRGSYNEQFF. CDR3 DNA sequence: TGCGCCAGTTCTCGGAGGGGCTCCTACAATGAGCAGTTCTTC.

The CDR3 DNA reads as TGCGCCAGCAGCTTGAGCCCTAGCGGGGGGACAGATACGCAGTATTTT. The encoded protein is CASSLSPSGGTDTQYF. This chain connects TRBV5-1 to TRBJ2-3, with 11 bases fitting TRBD2. The CDR3 is 16 residues long. V was clipped by 1 base and J by 3 bases; unmatched bases: 4. Germline loops: CDR1 SGHRS, CDR2 YFSETQ. The full variable domain, its missing parts supplied by reference TRBV5-1 and TRBJ2-3, is KAGVTQTPRYLIKTRGQQVTLSCSPISGHRSVSWYQQTPGQGLQFLFEYFSETQRNKGNFPGRFSGRQFSNSRSEMNVSTLELGDSALYLCASSLSPSGGTDTQYFGPGTRLTVL.

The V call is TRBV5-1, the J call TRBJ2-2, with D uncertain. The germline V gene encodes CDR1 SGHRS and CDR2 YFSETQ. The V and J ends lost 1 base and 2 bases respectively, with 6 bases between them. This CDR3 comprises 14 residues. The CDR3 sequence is CASSLTVNTGELFF. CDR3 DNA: TGCGCCAGCAGCTTGACTGTTAACACCGGGGAGCTGTTTTTT.

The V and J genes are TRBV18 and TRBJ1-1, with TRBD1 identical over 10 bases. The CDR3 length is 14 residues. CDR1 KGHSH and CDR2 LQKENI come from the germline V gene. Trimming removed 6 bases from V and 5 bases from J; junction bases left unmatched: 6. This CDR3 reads CASSPGTGVTEAFF. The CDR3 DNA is TGTGCCAGCTCCCCCGGGACAGGGGTTACTGAAGCTTTCTTT.

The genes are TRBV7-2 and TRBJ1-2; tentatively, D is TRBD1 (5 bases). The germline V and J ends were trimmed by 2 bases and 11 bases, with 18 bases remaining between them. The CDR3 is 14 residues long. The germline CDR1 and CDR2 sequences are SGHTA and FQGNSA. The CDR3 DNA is TGTGCCAGCAGCTTAACAGCGACCCACGACAGATACACCTTC. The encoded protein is CASSLTATHDRYTF.

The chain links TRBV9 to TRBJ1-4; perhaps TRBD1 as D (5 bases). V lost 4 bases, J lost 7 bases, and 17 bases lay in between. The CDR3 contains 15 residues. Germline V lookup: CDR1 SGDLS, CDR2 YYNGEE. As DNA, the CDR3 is TGTGCCAGCAGCCCCTCGGGGGGTTTTAGTGAAAAACTGTTTTTT. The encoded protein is CASSPSGGFSEKLFF.

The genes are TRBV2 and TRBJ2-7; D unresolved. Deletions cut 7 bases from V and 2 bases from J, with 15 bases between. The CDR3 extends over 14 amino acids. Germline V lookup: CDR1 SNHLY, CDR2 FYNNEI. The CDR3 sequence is CASTPRRSPYEQYF. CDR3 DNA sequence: TGTGCCAGCACCCCTCGGAGAAGCCCCTACGAGCAGTACTTC.

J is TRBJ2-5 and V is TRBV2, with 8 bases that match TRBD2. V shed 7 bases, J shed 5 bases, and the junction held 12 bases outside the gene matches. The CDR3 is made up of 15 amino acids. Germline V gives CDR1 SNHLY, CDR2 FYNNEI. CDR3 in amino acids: CASKNLAGLGETQYF. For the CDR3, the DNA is TGTGCCAGCAAAAACCTAGCGGGTCTCGGGGAGACCCAGTACTTC.

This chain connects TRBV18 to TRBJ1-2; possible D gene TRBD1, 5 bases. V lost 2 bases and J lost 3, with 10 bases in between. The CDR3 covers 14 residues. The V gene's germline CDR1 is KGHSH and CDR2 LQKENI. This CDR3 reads CASSPTDSDYGYTF. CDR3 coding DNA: TGTGCCAGCTCACCAACCGACAGCGACTATGGCTACACCTTC. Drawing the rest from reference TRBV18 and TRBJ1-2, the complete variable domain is NAGVMQNPRHLVRRRGQEARLRCSPMKGHSHVYWYRQLPEEGLKFMVYLQKENIIDESGMPKERFSAEFPKEGPSILRIQQVVRGDSAAYFCASSPTDSDYGYTFGSGTRLTVV.

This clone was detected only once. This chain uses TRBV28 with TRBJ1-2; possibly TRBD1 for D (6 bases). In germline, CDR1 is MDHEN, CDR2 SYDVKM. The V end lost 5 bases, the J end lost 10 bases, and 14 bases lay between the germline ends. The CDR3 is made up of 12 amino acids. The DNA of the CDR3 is TGTGCCAGCAGTCTACAGGGAACTTACTACACCTTC. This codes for CASSLQGTYYTF.

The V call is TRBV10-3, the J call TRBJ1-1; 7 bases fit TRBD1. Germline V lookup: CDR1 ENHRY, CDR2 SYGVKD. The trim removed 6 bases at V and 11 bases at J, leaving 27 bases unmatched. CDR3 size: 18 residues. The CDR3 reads CAIRGGLGGGPSDLGAFF. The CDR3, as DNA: TGTGCCATCAGAGGGGGTCTAGGAGGGGGCCCAAGCGATCTAGGGGCTTTCTTT.

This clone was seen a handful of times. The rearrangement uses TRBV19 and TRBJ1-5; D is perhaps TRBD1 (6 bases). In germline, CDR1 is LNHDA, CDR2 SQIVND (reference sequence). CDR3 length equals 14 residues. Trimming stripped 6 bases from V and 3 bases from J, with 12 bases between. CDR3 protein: CASSKQGPNQPQHF. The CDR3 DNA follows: TGTGCCAGTAGCAAACAGGGCCCCAATCAGCCCCAGCATTTT.

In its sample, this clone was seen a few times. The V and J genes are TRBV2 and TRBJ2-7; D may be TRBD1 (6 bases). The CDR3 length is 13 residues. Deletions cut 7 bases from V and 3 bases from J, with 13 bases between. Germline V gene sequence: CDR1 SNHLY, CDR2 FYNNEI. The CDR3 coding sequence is TGTGCCAGCACGTCCGGGACACTCTACGAGCAGTACTTC. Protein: CASTSGTLYEQYF.

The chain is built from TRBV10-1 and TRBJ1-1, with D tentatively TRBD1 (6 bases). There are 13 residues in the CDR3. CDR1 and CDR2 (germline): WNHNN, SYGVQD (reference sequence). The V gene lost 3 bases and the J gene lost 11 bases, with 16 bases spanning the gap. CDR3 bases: TGCGCCAGCAGTGAACAGAACAGGGTCCCGGCTTTCTTT. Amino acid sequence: CASSEQNRVPAFF.

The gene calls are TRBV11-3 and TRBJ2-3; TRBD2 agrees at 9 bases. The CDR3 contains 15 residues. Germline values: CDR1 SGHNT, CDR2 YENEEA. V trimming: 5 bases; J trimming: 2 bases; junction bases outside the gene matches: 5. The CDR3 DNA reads TGTGCCAGCAGCCCGAGCGGGGGGTCCACAGATACGCAGTATTTT. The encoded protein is CASSPSGGSTDTQYF.

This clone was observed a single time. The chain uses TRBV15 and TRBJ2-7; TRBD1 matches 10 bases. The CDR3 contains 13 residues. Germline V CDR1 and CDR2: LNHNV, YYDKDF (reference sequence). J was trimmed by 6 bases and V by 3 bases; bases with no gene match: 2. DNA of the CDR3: TGTGCCACCAGCAGGGGACAGGGGACCGAGCAGTACTTC. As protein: CATSRGQGTEQYF. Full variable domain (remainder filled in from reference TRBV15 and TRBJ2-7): DAMVIQNPRYQVTQFGKPVTLSCSQTLNHNVMYWYQQKSSQAPKLLFHYYDKDFNNEADTPDNFQSRRPNTSFCFLDIRSPGLGDTAMYLCATSRGQGTEQYFGPGTRLTVT.

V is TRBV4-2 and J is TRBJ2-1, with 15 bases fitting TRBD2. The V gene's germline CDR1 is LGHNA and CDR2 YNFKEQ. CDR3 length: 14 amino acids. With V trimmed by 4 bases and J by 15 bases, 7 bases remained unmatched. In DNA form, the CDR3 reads TGTGCCAGCAGCCGCCTGGGACTAGCGGGGGGTTGGTTCTTC. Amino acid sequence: CASSRLGLAGGWFF.

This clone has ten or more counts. The CDR3 DNA reads TGTGCCAGCAGCCCACGACAGGGATCAGATTACAATGAGCAGTTCTTC. It specifies CASSPRQGSDYNEQFF. The chain joins TRBV6-6 to TRBJ2-1; TRBD1 matches 7 bases. This CDR3 spans 16 amino acids. Germline CDR1 is MNHNY and CDR2 is SVGAGI (reference sequence). J lost 4 bases, V lost 6 bases, and 12 bases had no gene match.